A single sample gave rise to the 6 T cell receptor beta chains below, sequenced in a study of technical replicates of blood from several donors (dated by TCRdb to 2017 to 2019). Library preparation was by the immunoSEQ multiplex PCR assay. TCRdb stores this immuneACCESS table with in-frame sequences only. Part of the clones is absent; in the studies checked, under half of the shortfall reflects unresolved V genes, and no reason is known for the rest. Within this sample are tens of thousands of clones, with roughly 97% of them counted one time only. Jointly, the top ten make up 0.15% to 0.2% of the sample. The specimen was T cells isolated from PBMCs. Receptors originate from a human donor in good health.

The rearrangement joins TRBV6-6 to TRBJ2-3; 7 nucleotides agree with TRBD1. Germline lookup yields CDR1 MNHNY and CDR2 SVGAGI (reference sequence). V was clipped by 4 bases and J by 2 bases; unmatched bases: 6. The CDR3 consists of 15 residues. CDR3 residues: CASSLQTGYTDTQYF. The CDR3 DNA reads as TGTGCCAGCAGTTTACAGACAGGGTACACAGATACGCAGTATTTT.

This chain uses TRBV6-1 with TRBJ2-1, with 11 bases matching TRBD2. The CDR3 length is 19 residues. After removal of 1 base from V and 1 base from J, the junction contained 9 bases not matched to a gene. Germline V gene lookup returns CDR1 MNHNS and CDR2 SASEGT. CDR3 in DNA: TGTGCCAGCAGTGAAGTGCTAGCGGGAGGCCCTAATTCCTACAATGAGCAGTTCTTC. It yields the protein CASSEVLAGGPNSYNEQFF.

This clone was observed a few times. The genes are TRBV6-5 and TRBJ1-5; TRBD1 agrees at 9 bases. This CDR3 has 15 residues. Germline CDR1 and CDR2: MNHEY and SVGAGI. The ends lost 1 base at V and 7 bases at J; junction bases unmatched: 5. Written as DNA, the CDR3 is TGTGCCAGCAGTTACTTTGTGACAGGGGGACAGCCCCAGCATTTT. Amino acid sequence: CASSYFVTGGQPQHF.

V gene TRBV7-8 combines with J gene TRBJ1-1, with D possibly being TRBD1 (5 bases). Germline V CDR1 and CDR2: SGHVS, FQNEAQ. V lost 5 bases and J lost 5, with 18 bases in between. The CDR3 is 15 amino acids. In DNA form, the CDR3 reads TGTGCCAGCAGCCCGCACTCGGGGGAGGAAACTGAAGCTTTCTTT. Translated, it gives CASSPHSGEETEAFF.

The rearrangement joins TRBV18 to TRBJ2-1; 7 bases match TRBD1. In germline, CDR1 is KGHSH, CDR2 LQKENI. J lost 5 bases, V lost 1 base, and 8 bases had no gene match. The CDR3 spans 16 residues. The DNA of the CDR3 is TGTGCCAGCTCACCACTCGACAGGGAATGGAACAATGAGCAGTTCTTC. It codes for CASSPLDREWNNEQFF.

The CDR3 sequence is CASSSTLQGNQPQHF. CDR3 in DNA: TGTGCCAGCAGTTCTACCCTACAGGGAAATCAGCCCCAGCATTTT. The rearrangement links TRBV27 to TRBJ1-5; D might be TRBD1 (6 bases). Germline loops: CDR1 MNHEY, CDR2 SMNVEV (reference sequence). CDR3 length equals 15 residues. V was cut by 4 bases and J by 4 bases, with 14 bases left in between.